The present entry profiles one T cell receptor beta chain with its context. CDR1 SGHRS and CDR2 YFSETQ come from the germline V gene. V shed 4 bases and J shed 1 base, with 20 bases lying between them. The CDR3 runs 17 residues. This sample was included in a study of blood T cell repertoires in COVID-19. Study information: Acute-phase and convalescent COVID-19 samples originated in the United States, Italy and Spain. PBMCs, B-cell-depleted T cells, or T cells were the source of the cDNA or gDNA that made up the material.

Per the authors' pipeline: Amplification from reference gene primers served as the basis for estimated nucleated cell counts. The protocol was immunoSEQ multiplex PCR, while the TCRdb copy is restricted to in-frame clones and leaves out a portion. V and J calls and clone size are as listed in that table; D and trimming were resolved from the DNA. Of over 200,000 clones in the sample, roughly 94% are singletons; the top ten hold approximately 1.2%. Sequencing used peripheral blood. This TCR came from a man aged 25-45 years with acute or convalescent COVID-19. This rearrangement joins TRBV5-1 to TRBJ1-1; D remains ambiguous. The CDR3 region is CASSQAEAHIPNTEAFF. The CDR3 nucleotides are TGCGCCAGCAGCCAAGCCGAGGCTCATATCCCGAACACTGAAGCTTTCTTT.